The clone carrying this T cell receptor beta chain turned up a few times. The use of a sample-barcoded 5' primer and a J-beta primer mix characterized a second PCR of roughly 7 to 12 cycles. Each CDR3 protein gets one entry after TCRdb re-called the 5' RACE reads with MiXCR. The sample records 650,000 to 700,000 distinct CDR3 sequences, 40% to 65% being singletons. This sample is drawn from a study of blood T cells in healthy people across ages. Staff drew 9 to 10 milliliters of peripheral blood from each donor. V lost 8 bases, J lost 1 base, and 9 bases lay in between. This CDR3 region has 13 residues. From germline, CDR1 is SGHTA and CDR2 FQGNSA.

The clonotype was recovered from a woman of 80 years or more in good health. The J gene is TRBJ1-3, the V gene TRBV7-2; no clear D gene. The material sequenced was blood. The DNA for the CDR3 is TGTGCCAGCCGTAGGGTGTCTGGAAACACCATATATTTT. It codes for CASRRVSGNTIYF.